This T cell receptor (beta chain) was sequenced during a study of metastatic and nonmetastatic thyroid tumors. Study summary: Both malignant and benign thyroid patients supplied peripheral blood and tumor or nodule tissue samples, across which the repertoires of these patients were then compared. Overall study results and limits: For both blood and tumor, malignant thyroid tumors reportedly showed significantly higher TCR beta diversity than benign nodules did.

Before thyroid surgery, none of the patients had received any treatment. In the study's own analysis: A papillary thyroid cancer distant-metastasis classifier was built from CDR3 differences across clinicopathological groups. TCRdb reanalyzed the PCR reads via MiXCR. The V and J calls follow TCRdb's processing rather than the paper's. The sample has roughly 40,000 clones, about 12% seen once. In germline, CDR1 is MGHDK, CDR2 SYGVNS. Trimming took 8 bases from V and 8 from J, leaving 15 bases between them. CDR3 size: 12 residues. This clone has ten or more counts. Its antigen is not identified. The sequence derives from a male donor with papillary thyroid cancer or a benign thyroid nodule (not recorded which). Some clones in this sample may be carry-over from other donors' samples. The chain links TRBV25-1 to TRBJ1-2, with D tentatively TRBD1 (6 bases). What was sequenced was blood. The CDR3 nucleotides read TGTGCCAGCCTGACAGGCTTTGGGGGCTACACCTTC. It specifies CASLTGFGGYTF.